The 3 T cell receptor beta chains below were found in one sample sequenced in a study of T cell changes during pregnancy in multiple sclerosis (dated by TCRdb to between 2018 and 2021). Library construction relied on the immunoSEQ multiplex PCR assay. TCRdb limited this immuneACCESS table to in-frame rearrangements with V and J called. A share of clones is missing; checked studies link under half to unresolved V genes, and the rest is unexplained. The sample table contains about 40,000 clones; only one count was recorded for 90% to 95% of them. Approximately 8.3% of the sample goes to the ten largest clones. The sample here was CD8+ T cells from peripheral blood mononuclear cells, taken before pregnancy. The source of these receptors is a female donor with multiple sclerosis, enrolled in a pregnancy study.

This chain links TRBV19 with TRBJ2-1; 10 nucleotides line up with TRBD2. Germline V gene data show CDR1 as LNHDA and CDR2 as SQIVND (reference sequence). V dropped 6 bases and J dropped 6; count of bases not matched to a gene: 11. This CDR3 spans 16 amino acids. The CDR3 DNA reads TGTGCCAGTAGGCCCGAACCGGGACTAGCGCGCAATGAGCAGTTCTTC. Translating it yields CASRPEPGLARNEQFF. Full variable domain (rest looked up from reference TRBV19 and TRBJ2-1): DGGITQSPKYLFRKEGQNVTLSCEQNLNHDAMYWYRQDPGQGLRLIYYSQIVNDFQKGDIAEGYSVSREKKESFPLTVTSAQKNPTAFYLCASRPEPGLARNEQFFGPGTRLTVL.

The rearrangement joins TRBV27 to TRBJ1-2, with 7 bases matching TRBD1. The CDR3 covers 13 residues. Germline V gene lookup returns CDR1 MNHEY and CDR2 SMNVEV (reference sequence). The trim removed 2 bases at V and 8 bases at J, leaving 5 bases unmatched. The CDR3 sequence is CASSLTGANGYTF. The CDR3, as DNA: TGTGCCAGCAGTTTAACAGGGGCGAACGGCTACACCTTC.

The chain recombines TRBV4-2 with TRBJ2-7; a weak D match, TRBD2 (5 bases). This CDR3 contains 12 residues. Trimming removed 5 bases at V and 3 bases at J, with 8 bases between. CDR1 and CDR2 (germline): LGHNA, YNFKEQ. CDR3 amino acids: CASSGESYEQYF. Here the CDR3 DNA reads TGTGCCAGCAGCGGGGAGAGCTACGAGCAGTACTTC.